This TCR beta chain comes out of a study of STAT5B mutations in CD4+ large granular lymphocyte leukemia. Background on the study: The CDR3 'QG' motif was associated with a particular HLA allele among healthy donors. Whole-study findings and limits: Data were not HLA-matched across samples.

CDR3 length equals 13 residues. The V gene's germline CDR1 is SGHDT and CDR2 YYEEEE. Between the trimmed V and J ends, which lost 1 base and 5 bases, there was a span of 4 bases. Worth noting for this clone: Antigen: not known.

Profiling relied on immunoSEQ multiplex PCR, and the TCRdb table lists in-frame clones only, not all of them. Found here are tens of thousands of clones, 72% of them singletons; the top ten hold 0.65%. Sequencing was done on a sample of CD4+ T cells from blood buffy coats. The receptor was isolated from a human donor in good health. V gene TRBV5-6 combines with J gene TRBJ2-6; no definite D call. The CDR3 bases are TGTGCCAGCAGCTTGTACTGGGCCAACGTCCTGACTTTC. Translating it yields CASSLYWANVLTF. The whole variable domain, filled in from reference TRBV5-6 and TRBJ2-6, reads DAGVTQSPTHLIKTRGQQVTLRCSPKSGHDTVSWYQQALGQGPQFIFQYYEEEERQRGNFPDRFSGHQFPNYSSELNVNALLLGDSALYLCASSLYWANVLTFGAGSRLTVL.